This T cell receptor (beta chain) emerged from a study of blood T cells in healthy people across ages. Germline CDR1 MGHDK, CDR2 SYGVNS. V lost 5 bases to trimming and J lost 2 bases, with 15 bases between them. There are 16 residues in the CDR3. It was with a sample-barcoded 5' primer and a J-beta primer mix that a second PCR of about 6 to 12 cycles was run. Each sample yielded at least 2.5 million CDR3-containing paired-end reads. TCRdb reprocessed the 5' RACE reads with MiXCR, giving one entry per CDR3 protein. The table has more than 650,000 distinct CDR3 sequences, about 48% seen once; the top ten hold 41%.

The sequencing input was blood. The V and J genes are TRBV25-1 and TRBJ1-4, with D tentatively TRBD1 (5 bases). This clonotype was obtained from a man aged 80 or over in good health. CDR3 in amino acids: CASSPPRGRTNEKLFF. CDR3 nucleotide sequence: TGTGCCAGCAGTCCACCTAGGGGAAGGACTAATGAAAAACTGTTTTTT.